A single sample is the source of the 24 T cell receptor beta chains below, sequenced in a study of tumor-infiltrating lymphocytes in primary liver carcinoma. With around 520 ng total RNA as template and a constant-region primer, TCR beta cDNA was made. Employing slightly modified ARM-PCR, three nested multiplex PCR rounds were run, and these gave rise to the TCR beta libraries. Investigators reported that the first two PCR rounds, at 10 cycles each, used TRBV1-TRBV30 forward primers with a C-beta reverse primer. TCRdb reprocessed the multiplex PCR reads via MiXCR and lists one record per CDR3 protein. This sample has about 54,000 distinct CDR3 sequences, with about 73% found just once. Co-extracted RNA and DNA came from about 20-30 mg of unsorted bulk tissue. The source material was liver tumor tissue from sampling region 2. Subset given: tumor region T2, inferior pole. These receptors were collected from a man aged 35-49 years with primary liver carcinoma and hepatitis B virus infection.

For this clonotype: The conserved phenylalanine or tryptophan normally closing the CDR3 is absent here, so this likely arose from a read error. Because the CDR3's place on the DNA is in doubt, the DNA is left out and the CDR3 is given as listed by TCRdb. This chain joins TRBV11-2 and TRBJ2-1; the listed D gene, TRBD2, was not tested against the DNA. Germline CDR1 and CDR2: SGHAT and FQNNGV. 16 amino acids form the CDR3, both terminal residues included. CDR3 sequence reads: CASSLDIGLAMGEQLS.

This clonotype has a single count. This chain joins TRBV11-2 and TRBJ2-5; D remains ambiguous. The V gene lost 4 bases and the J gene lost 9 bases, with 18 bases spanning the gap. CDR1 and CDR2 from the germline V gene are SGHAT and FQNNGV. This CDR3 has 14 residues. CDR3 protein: CASSSMGILSSQYF. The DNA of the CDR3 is TGTGCCAGCAGCTCGATGGGGATATTATCGTCCCAGTACTTC.

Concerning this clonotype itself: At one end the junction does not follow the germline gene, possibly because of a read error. The CDR3 here is CASSPGQGDTGEPFF. The CDR3 DNA follows: TGTGCCAGCAGTCCGGGACAGGGGGATACCGGGGAGCCGTTTTTT. The genes are TRBV12-3 or TRBV12-4 and TRBJ2-2; 11 nucleotides match TRBD1. The CDR3 has 15 residues.

CDR3 coding DNA: TGTGCCAGCAGTCCACAGGGACTAGGCGTCTCACTGGCAAAAAACATTCAGTACTTC. Its translation is CASSPQGLGVSLAKNIQYF. The chain carries TRBV6-2 or TRBV6-3 and TRBJ2-4, with TRBD2 matching 8 bases. CDR1 is MNHEY and CDR2 is SVGEGT in the germline V gene. The CDR3 covers 19 residues. Unmatched junction bases numbered 19, after V lost 5 bases and J lost 4 bases.

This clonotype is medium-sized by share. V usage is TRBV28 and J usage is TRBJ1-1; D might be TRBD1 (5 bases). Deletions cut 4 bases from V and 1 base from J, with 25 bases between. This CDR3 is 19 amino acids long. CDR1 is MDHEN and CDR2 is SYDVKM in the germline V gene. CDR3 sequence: CASSSSLISGLNPNTEAFF. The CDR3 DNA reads TGTGCCAGCAGTTCCTCTCTTATATCGGGGCTTAACCCGAACACTGAAGCTTTCTTT.

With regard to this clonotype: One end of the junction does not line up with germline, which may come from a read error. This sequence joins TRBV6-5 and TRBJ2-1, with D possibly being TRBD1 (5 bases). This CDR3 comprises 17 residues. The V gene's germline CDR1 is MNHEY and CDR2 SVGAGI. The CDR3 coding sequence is TGTGCTAGCAGTTACTCTTTCGTGGGGCAGTCTATGAATGAGCAGTTCTTC. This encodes CASSYSFVGQSMNEQFF.

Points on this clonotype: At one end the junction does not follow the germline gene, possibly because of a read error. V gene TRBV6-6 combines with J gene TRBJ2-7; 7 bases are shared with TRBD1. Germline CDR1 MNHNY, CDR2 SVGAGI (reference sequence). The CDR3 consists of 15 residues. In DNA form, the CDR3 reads TGTGCCAGCAGTTATCACCGGGACAGCTCCTACCGGCAGTACTTT. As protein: CASSYHRDSSYRQYF.

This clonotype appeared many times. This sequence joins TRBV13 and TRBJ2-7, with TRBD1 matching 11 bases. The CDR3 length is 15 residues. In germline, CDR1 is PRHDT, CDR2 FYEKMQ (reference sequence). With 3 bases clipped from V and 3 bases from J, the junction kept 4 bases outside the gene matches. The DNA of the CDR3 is TGTGCCAGCAGCTTCGGACAGGGGGCCCACTACGAGCAGTACTTC. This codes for CASSFGQGAHYEQYF.

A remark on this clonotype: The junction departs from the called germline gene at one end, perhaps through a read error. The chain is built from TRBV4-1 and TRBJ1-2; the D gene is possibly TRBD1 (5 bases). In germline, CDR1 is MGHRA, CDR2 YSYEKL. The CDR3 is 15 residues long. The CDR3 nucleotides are TGCGCCAGCTGCCAAATAACAGGAGCTAACTATGGTTACACCTTC. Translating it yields CASCQITGANYGYTF.

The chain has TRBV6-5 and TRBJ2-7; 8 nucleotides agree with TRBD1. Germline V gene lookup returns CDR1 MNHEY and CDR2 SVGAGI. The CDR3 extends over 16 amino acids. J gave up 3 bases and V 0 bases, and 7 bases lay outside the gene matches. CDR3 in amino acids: CASSYSGTGDFYEQYF. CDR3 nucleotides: TGTGCCAGCAGTTACTCTGGGACAGGTGACTTCTACGAGCAGTACTTC.

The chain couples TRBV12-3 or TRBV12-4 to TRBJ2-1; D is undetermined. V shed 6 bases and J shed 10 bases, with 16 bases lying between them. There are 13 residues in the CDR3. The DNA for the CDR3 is TGTGCCAGCAGCACATGGGAAATCCACGAGCAGTTCTTC. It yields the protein CASSTWEIHEQFF.

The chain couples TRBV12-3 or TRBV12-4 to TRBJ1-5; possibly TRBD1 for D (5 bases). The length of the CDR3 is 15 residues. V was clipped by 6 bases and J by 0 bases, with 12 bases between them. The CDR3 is CASSSWDGSNQPQHF. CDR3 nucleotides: TGTGCCAGCAGCTCATGGGACGGTAGCAATCAGCCCCAGCATTTT.

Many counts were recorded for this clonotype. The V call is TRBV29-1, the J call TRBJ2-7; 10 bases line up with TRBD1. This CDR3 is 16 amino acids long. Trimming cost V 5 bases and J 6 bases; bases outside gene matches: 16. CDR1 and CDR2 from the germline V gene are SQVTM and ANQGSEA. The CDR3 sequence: CSVQGGTGESGGEQYF. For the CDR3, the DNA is TGCAGCGTTCAGGGTGGGACAGGGGAGAGTGGGGGCGAGCAGTACTTC.

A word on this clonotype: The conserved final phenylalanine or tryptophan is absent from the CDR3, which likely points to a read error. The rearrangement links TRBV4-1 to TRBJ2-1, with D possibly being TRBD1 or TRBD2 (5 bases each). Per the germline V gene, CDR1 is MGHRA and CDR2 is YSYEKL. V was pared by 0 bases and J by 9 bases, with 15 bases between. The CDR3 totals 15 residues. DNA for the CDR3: TGCGCCAGCAGCCAAGAGGGGTCTACGGGGCGTGAGCAGTTCCTC. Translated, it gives CASSQEGSTGREQFL.

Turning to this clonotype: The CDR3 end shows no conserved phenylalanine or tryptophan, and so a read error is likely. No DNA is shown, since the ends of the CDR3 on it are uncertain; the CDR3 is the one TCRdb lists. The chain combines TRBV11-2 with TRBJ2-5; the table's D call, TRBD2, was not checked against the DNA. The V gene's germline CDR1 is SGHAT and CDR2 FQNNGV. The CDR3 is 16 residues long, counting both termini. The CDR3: CASSATSGRSRETQYS.

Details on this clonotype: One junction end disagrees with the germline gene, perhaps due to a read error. The CDR3 coding sequence is TGCGCCAGTAGCCCCCCCGGGGCCTACAGTGAGCAGTTCTTC. It is translated as CASSPPGAYSEQFF. The chain carries TRBV4-1 and TRBJ2-1; D is possibly TRBD1 or TRBD2 (5 bases each). Germline V gives CDR1 MGHRA, CDR2 YSYEKL. The CDR3 covers 14 residues.

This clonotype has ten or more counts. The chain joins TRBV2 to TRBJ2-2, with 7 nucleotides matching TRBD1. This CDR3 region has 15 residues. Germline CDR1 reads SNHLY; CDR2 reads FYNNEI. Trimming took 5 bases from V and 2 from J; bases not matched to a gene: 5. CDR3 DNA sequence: TGTGCCAGCAGTTACGACAGGGTTAACACCGGGGAGCTGTTTTTT. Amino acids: CASSYDRVNTGELFF.

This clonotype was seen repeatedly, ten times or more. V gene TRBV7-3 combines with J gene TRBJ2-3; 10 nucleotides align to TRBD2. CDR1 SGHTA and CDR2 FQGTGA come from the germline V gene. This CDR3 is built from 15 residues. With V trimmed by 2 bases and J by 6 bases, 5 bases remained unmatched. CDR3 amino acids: CASSLSSGSSDTQYF. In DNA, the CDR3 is TGTGCCAGCAGCTTATCTAGCGGGAGTAGTGATACGCAGTATTTT.

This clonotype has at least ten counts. DNA for the CDR3: TGCAGTGCTAGAGGGGACGGGTTCGAGCAGTACTTC. This codes for CSARGDGFEQYF. The chain has TRBV20-1 and TRBJ2-7; D tentatively fits TRBD1 or TRBD2 (5 bases each). Trimming cost V 1 base and J 6 bases, with 10 bases left between them. The germline CDR1 and CDR2 sequences are DFQATT and SNEGSKA (reference sequence). The CDR3 has 12 residues.

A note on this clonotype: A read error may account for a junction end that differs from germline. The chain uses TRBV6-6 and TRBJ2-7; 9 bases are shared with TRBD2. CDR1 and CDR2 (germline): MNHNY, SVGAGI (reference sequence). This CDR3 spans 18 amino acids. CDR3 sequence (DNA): TGTGCCAGCAATCGTGAAAGACTAGCGGCCCGGAGCTCCTACAAGCAGTACTTC. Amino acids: CASNRERLAARSSYKQYF.

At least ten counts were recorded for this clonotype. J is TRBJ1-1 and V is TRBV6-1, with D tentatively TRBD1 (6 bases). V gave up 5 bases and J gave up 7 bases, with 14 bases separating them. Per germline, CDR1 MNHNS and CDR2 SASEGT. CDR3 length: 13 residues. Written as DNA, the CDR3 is TGTGCCAGCAGTCCTCCAGGACAGCTTGAAGCTTTCTTT. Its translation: CASSPPGQLEAFF.

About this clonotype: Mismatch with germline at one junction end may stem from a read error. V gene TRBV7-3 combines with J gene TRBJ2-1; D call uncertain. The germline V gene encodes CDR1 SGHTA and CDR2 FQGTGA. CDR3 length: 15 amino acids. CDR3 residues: CACSLLASAYDEQFF. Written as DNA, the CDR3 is TGTGCCTGCAGCTTATTAGCTTCGGCCTACGATGAGCAGTTCTTC.

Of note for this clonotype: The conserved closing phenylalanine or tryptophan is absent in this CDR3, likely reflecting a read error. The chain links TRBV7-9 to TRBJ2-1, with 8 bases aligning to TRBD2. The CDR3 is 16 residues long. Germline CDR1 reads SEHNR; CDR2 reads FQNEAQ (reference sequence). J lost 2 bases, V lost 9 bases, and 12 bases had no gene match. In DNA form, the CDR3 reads TGTGCCAGTAGACCCTCTAGCGGGCCCGCCTACAATGAGCAGTTCTCC. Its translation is CASRPSSGPAYNEQFS.

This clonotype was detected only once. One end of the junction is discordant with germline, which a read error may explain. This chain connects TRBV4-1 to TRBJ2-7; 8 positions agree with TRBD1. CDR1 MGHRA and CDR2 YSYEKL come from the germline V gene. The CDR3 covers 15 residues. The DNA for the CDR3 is TGCGCCAGCAACCAAGTAAGGACAGGGCGAAACGAGAAGTACTTC. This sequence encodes CASNQVRTGRNEKYF.